The 21 T cell receptor beta chains below all came from one sample that was sequenced in a study of T cell repertoires in cytomegalovirus infection. TCRdb used MiXCR to reprocess the reads, holding one entry per CDR3 protein. The repertoire holds approximately 990,000 distinct CDR3 sequences, about 33% seen once, with 10% to 15% in the top ten. The antigens for these receptors are not known. The source material was cultured CD8+ T cells from PBMCs, sampled from culture after CMV antigen stimulation. Receptor source: a human donor in good health (CMV status not recorded). Some clones in this sample may be carry-over from other donors' samples.

This clonotype was counted between two and nine times. This chain uses TRBV2 with TRBJ2-5, with TRBD2 matching 14 bases. V lost 7 bases and J lost 1; bases outside the gene matches: 11. Germline loops: CDR1 SNHLY, CDR2 FYNNEI. The CDR3 covers 18 residues. The CDR3 region has the DNA TGTGCCAGCACCCCGGGACTAGCGGGGGCTCGGCTCCAAGAGACCCAGTACTTC. Translating gives CASTPGLAGARLQETQYF. The complete variable domain, with remaining parts taken from reference TRBV2 and TRBJ2-5, reads EPEVTQTPSHQVTQMGQEVILRCVPISNHLYFYWYRQILGQKVEFLVSFYNNEISEKSEIFDDQFSVERPDGSNFTLKIRSTKLEDSAMYFCASTPGLAGARLQETQYFGPGTRLLVL.

This chain uses TRBV15 with TRBJ2-3; 7 bases are shared with TRBD2. CDR1 LNHNV and CDR2 YYDKDF come from the germline V gene (reference sequence). Trimming at V came to 0 bases and at J to 3 bases, leaving 12 bases not matched to a gene. The length of the CDR3 is 18 residues. CDR3 DNA: TGTGCCACCAGCAGAGACCCCTTTGGCGGGGGAATTACAGATACGCAGTATTTT. Residues: CATSRDPFGGGITDTQYF.

This clonotype came up a few times. The chain employs TRBV6-2 or TRBV6-3 and TRBJ1-1; D may be TRBD1 (5 bases). The V gene lost 8 bases and the J gene lost 5 bases, with 18 bases spanning the gap. This CDR3 has 14 residues. Germline CDR1 is MNHEY and CDR2 is SVGEGT. The chain's CDR3 is CASGRDPYLTEAFF. Written as DNA, the CDR3 is TGTGCCAGCGGCCGGGACCCCTACCTAACTGAAGCTTTCTTT.

The table lists this clonotype with a few counts. The chain joins TRBV27 to TRBJ2-1; the D is unclear. This CDR3 spans 13 amino acids. Germline CDR1 and CDR2: MNHEY and SMNVEV (reference sequence). Trimming took off 0 bases at V and 7 bases at J, with 7 bases between the two ends. The CDR3 loop is CASSLSPLNEQFF. CDR3 bases: TGTGCCAGCAGTTTATCGCCCCTAAATGAGCAGTTCTTC.

This clonotype was seen repeatedly, ten times or more. The CDR3 DNA sequence: TGTGCCAGCAGTGACGGACTGGCCCCATCGACGTACAATGAGCAGTTCTTC. It codes for CASSDGLAPSTYNEQFF. The rearrangement joins TRBV6-1 to TRBJ2-1, with TRBD2 as a possible D gene (5 bases). The V end lost 3 bases, the J end lost 4 bases, and 19 bases lay between the germline ends. The CDR3 loop spans 17 amino acids. The V gene's germline CDR1 is MNHNS and CDR2 SASEGT.

This clonotype has only one observation. The rearrangement links TRBV20-1 to TRBJ1-2; 7 bases align to TRBD1. CDR3 length equals 12 residues. Germline loops: CDR1 DFQATT, CDR2 SNEGSKA (reference sequence). The trim removed 3 bases at V and 7 bases at J, leaving 5 bases unmatched. The CDR3 region is CSARATGAGYTF. The CDR3 region has the DNA TGCAGTGCTAGGGCCACAGGGGCTGGCTACACCTTC.

This clonotype showed up just a few times. The DNA of the CDR3 is TGTGCCAGCAGTGAGTGGGGGGGCTGGTCGGACAATGAGCAGTTCTTC. Translation gives CASSEWGGWSDNEQFF. The V gene is TRBV6-1, the J gene TRBJ2-1, with D possibly matching TRBD2 (7 bases). The ends were cut back, 3 bases at V and 5 bases at J, with 17 bases in the middle. Germline CDR1 is MNHNS and CDR2 is SASEGT. The CDR3 contains 16 residues.

This clonotype was recorded many times. This chain connects TRBV7-9 to TRBJ2-2, with 7 bases identical to TRBD1. The germline V gene has CDR1 SEHNR and CDR2 FQNEAQ (reference sequence). The CDR3 is 15 residues long. V gave up 6 bases and J gave up 4 bases; unmatched junction bases: 8. The CDR3 nucleotides read TGTGCCAGCAGGGTCCGGGACAGAGTCACCGGGGAGCTGTTTTTT. It specifies CASRVRDRVTGELFF.

This clonotype has at least ten counts. The chain has TRBV7-9 and TRBJ2-7; 11 bases are a match to TRBD1. Germline CDR1 reads SEHNR; CDR2 reads FQNEAQ (reference sequence). This CDR3 is built from 16 residues. V shed 2 bases and J 0 bases; nucleotides not matched to a gene: 3. The CDR3 spells CASSLLGTGGSYEQYF. In DNA form, the CDR3 reads TGTGCCAGCAGCTTATTAGGGACAGGGGGCTCCTACGAGCAGTACTTC.

Turning to this clonotype: A much larger clone differs by one base, so this may be a read error. The chain joins TRBV7-2 to TRBJ2-5; 9 bases line up with TRBD2. The CDR3 totals 15 residues. Germline V gives CDR1 SGHTA, CDR2 FQGNSA. The CDR3 is CDSSTRSGGQETQYF. The CDR3 bases are TGTGACAGCAGCACCCGTAGCGGGGGACAAGAGACCCAGTACTTC.

The V gene is TRBV7-3, the J gene TRBJ2-7; a weak D match, TRBD1 (6 bases). CDR1 and CDR2 (germline): SGHTA, FQGTGA. V lost 2 bases to trimming and J lost 6 bases, with 20 bases between them. The CDR3 runs 16 residues. The CDR3 sequence is CASSLGSQGHPSEQYV. As DNA, the CDR3 is TGTGCCAGCAGCTTAGGGAGCCAGGGACACCCCTCCGAGCAGTACGTC.

CDR3 sequence reads: CASSFLGFYNEQFF. DNA for the CDR3: TGTGCCAGCAGTTTCCTGGGCTTTTACAATGAGCAGTTCTTC. The rearrangement joins TRBV27 to TRBJ2-1; no definite D call. CDR3 size: 14 residues. In germline, CDR1 is MNHEY, CDR2 SMNVEV (reference sequence). V shed 3 bases and J shed 4 bases, with 10 bases lying between them.

The rearrangement joins TRBV6-6 to TRBJ2-5, with 8 bases identical to TRBD2. Germline CDR1 and CDR2: MNHNY and SVGAGI (reference sequence). The CDR3 is 14 residues long. J lost 2 bases, V lost 1 base, and 0 bases had no gene match. The CDR3 protein is CASSYLAGQETQYF. The CDR3 DNA is TGTGCCAGCAGTTACTTAGCGGGGCAAGAGACCCAGTACTTC.

J is TRBJ2-1 and V is TRBV6-5, with a possible D match to TRBD1 (6 bases). This CDR3 region has 15 residues. CDR1 MNHEY and CDR2 SVGAGI come from the germline V gene. The V gene lost 0 bases and the J gene lost 6 bases, with 12 bases spanning the gap. The CDR3 DNA sequence: TGTGCCAGCAGTTACTCTCGCGGACAGACCAATGAGCAGTTCTTC. Encoded protein: CASSYSRGQTNEQFF.

The chain recombines TRBV20-1 with TRBJ2-5, with D perhaps matching TRBD2 (5 bases). V gave up 0 bases and J gave up 9 bases, with 8 bases separating them. The length of the CDR3 is 11 residues. Germline V gene lookup returns CDR1 DFQATT and CDR2 SNEGSKA (reference sequence). DNA of the CDR3: TGCAGTGCTAGAGATGAAGCGGCCCAGTACTTC. This gives the protein CSARDEAAQYF.

This clonotype was detected ten times or more. V is TRBV7-9 and J is TRBJ2-2, with D perhaps matching TRBD1 (5 bases). Trimming removed 5 bases at V and 4 bases at J, with 14 bases between. This CDR3 has 15 residues. Germline loops: CDR1 SEHNR, CDR2 FQNEAQ (reference sequence). CDR3 DNA: TGTGCCAGCAGCCCAGGGAAGAGTCCCACCGGGGAGCTGTTTTTT. Protein: CASSPGKSPTGELFF.

The chain recombines TRBV9 with TRBJ1-2; TRBD1 aligns across 7 bases. The ends lost 4 bases at V and 0 bases at J; junction bases unmatched: 9. The V gene's germline CDR1 is SGDLS and CDR2 YYNGEE. The CDR3 sequence is 16 residues long. For the CDR3, the DNA is TGTGCCAGCAGCCGGGCCGGGACAGACCCTAACTATGGCTACACCTTC. Residues: CASSRAGTDPNYGYTF.

The chain links TRBV29-1 to TRBJ2-3; a possible D gene is TRBD2 (5 bases). The CDR3 totals 17 residues. Deletions cut 1 base from V and 2 bases from J, with 19 bases between. Germline-derived CDR1 and CDR2 are SQVTM and ANQGSEA. The CDR3 nucleotides are TGCAGCGTTGAAGTTCGGGGATACCCCACAAACACAGATACGCAGTATTTT. Amino acids: CSVEVRGYPTNTDTQYF.

This clonotype has ten or more counts. The chain couples TRBV11-1 to TRBJ2-4; D gene ambiguous. Germline CDR1 SGHAT, CDR2 FQDESV (reference sequence). The CDR3 is 20 amino acids. Trimming left V 6 bases short and J 1 base short, with 28 bases between. Here the CDR3 reads CASSLPDWSLRVSAKNIQYF. The CDR3 nucleotides read TGTGCCAGCAGTCTACCCGACTGGAGCCTCCGGGTATCGGCCAAAAACATTCAGTACTTC.

This clonotype has just a few counts. The chain employs TRBV19 and TRBJ1-1; 8 nucleotides line up with TRBD1. The V gene end was trimmed by 7 bases and the J gene end by 5 bases; junction bases not matched to a gene: 6. The CDR3 loop spans 13 amino acids. Germline loops: CDR1 LNHDA, CDR2 SQIVND (reference sequence). The CDR3 is CASTSTGGTEAFF. CDR3 coding DNA: TGTGCCAGTACCTCTACAGGGGGAACTGAAGCTTTCTTT.

The chain carries TRBV19 and TRBJ1-1; TRBD1 matches at 8 bases. CDR3 length: 15 residues. J was trimmed by 1 base and V by 5 bases; bases with no gene match: 6. The germline V gene has CDR1 LNHDA and CDR2 SQIVND (reference sequence). The DNA of the CDR3 is TGTGCCAGTAGTTATCCGGACAGGGCGAACACTGAAGCTTTCTTT. This translates into CASSYPDRANTEAFF. The variable domain in full, completed from reference TRBV19 and TRBJ1-1, reads DGGITQSPKYLFRKEGQNVTLSCEQNLNHDAMYWYRQDPGQGLRLIYYSQIVNDFQKGDIAEGYSVSREKKESFPLTVTSAQKNPTAFYLCASSYPDRANTEAFFGQGTRLTVV.